This is a list of T cell receptor beta chains from one sample in a study of blood T cell repertoires in COVID-19. Sequenced by immunoSEQ multiplex PCR; TCRdb stores in-frame clones only, minus some. Here the sample spans 200,000 to 250,000 clones, 70% to 85% being singletons. Sequencing used PBMCs or T cells enriched from blood (not recorded which). The receptors derive from a woman in her fifties or sixties who had recovered from COVID-19. Both conserved end residues are part of each CDR3. For some rows the clone size is stated as once, few or many, or as a class when expanded; others skip it.

V gene: TRBV10-2; clone size: .; J gene: TRBJ2-5; CDR3 protein: CASTGAGETQYF
V gene: TRBV6-5; clone size: .; J gene: TRBJ1-1; CDR3 protein: CASSYFNRGAEAFF
V gene: TRBV19; clone size: few; J gene: TRBJ2-3; CDR3 protein: CASSLRQGSTDTQYF
V gene: TRBV7-3; clone size: .; J gene: TRBJ2-3; CDR3 protein: CASSRLAGGPDTQYF
V gene: TRBV19; clone size: .; J gene: TRBJ2-2; CDR3 protein: CASSSLYWDRVDTGELFF
V gene: TRBV30; clone size: few; J gene: TRBJ2-3; CDR3 protein: CAWSLGTGHTDTQYF
V gene: TRBV5-6; clone size: .; J gene: TRBJ2-7; CDR3 protein: CASSLAGIRDEQYF
V gene: TRBV7-9; clone size: .; J gene: TRBJ2-1; CDR3 protein: CASSLANGEGRNNEQFF
V gene: TRBV5-1; clone size: .; J gene: TRBJ2-7; CDR3 protein: CASSYGTGVHYEQYF
V gene: TRBV29-1; clone size: .; J gene: TRBJ2-7; CDR3 protein: CSVESQLAGGPYEQYF
V gene: TRBV27; clone size: once; J gene: TRBJ2-7; CDR3 protein: CASSPIGTSYEQYF
V gene: TRBV6-5; clone size: .; J gene: TRBJ2-1; CDR3 protein: CASKLAGSSYNEQFF
V gene: TRBV2; clone size: .; J gene: TRBJ1-5; CDR3 protein: CASSRTQVDQPQHF
V gene: TRBV21-1; clone size: .; J gene: TRBJ2-1; CDR3 protein: CASSTGLSYNEQFF
V gene: TRBV19; clone size: .; J gene: TRBJ1-1; CDR3 protein: CASRGQHLNMNTEAFF
V gene: TRBV7-8; clone size: .; J gene: TRBJ2-1; CDR3 protein: CASSRDRGPYNEQFF
V gene: TRBV3-1/TRBV3-2; clone size: .; J gene: TRBJ1-1; CDR3 protein: CASRLTQGGTEAFF
V gene: TRBV12-3/TRBV12-4; clone size: once; J gene: TRBJ2-7; CDR3 protein: CASKGQGHGEQYF
V gene: TRBV18; clone size: .; J gene: TRBJ1-5; CDR3 protein: CASSPREGTGNQPQHF
V gene: TRBV5-4; clone size: .; J gene: TRBJ1-2; CDR3 protein: CASSLAPAGKLYGYTF
V gene: TRBV28; clone size: .; J gene: TRBJ1-5; CDR3 protein: CASRALGRQGDVVRSNQPQHF
V gene: TRBV5-1; clone size: .; J gene: TRBJ2-7; CDR3 protein: CASSLGTSGSIYEQYF
V gene: TRBV2; clone size: .; J gene: TRBJ2-7; CDR3 protein: CASSERGGFGSYEQYF
V gene: TRBV7-8; clone size: .; J gene: TRBJ1-1; CDR3 protein: CASSLEDRDTEAFF
V gene: TRBV2; clone size: .; J gene: TRBJ2-3; CDR3 protein: CASSEAQLAGGRTDTQYF
V gene: TRBV5-6; clone size: .; J gene: TRBJ1-1; CDR3 protein: CASSLTGGTEAFF
V gene: TRBV24-1; clone size: .; J gene: TRBJ1-3; CDR3 protein: CATSDLTDRASGNTIYF
V gene: TRBV9; clone size: .; J gene: TRBJ2-5; CDR3 protein: CASSPRPGQGELETQYF
V gene: TRBV7-6; clone size: .; J gene: TRBJ1-1; CDR3 protein: CASSRDRANTEAFF
V gene: TRBV20-1; clone size: .; J gene: TRBJ1-5; CDR3 protein: CSASRNRGNQPQHF
V gene: TRBV7-2; clone size: .; J gene: TRBJ2-2; CDR3 protein: CASSLTYPGTFTGELFF
V gene: TRBV3-1/TRBV3-2; clone size: .; J gene: TRBJ1-3; CDR3 protein: CASSPLNSRNTIYF
V gene: TRBV18; clone size: .; J gene: TRBJ1-5; CDR3 protein: CASAGQGDQPQHF
V gene: TRBV4-3; clone size: .; J gene: TRBJ2-7; CDR3 protein: CASSQVGASYEQYF
V gene: TRBV11-2; clone size: .; J gene: TRBJ2-7; CDR3 protein: CASSSTGSGLSYEQYF
V gene: TRBV28; clone size: once; J gene: TRBJ1-1; CDR3 protein: CASSTGGANTEAFF
V gene: TRBV10-3; clone size: .; J gene: TRBJ1-4; CDR3 protein: CAISGRMGREKLFF
V gene: TRBV6-5; clone size: .; J gene: TRBJ2-5; CDR3 protein: CASSSPGSRGTQYF
V gene: TRBV7-2; clone size: .; J gene: TRBJ1-6; CDR3 protein: CASSFFTGTGGNSPLHF
V gene: TRBV29-1; clone size: few; J gene: TRBJ2-1; CDR3 protein: CSVAPGLAGINEQFF
V gene: TRBV11-2; clone size: .; J gene: TRBJ1-4; CDR3 protein: CASSLDRGRGEKLFF
V gene: TRBV5-4; clone size: .; J gene: TRBJ2-2; CDR3 protein: CASSLGQPTGELFF
V gene: TRBV13; clone size: .; J gene: TRBJ1-6; CDR3 protein: CASSTGDRAAFVSPLHF
V gene: TRBV3-1/TRBV3-2; clone size: .; J gene: TRBJ1-2; CDR3 protein: CASSQDREGLKGYTF
V gene: TRBV30; clone size: few; J gene: TRBJ1-1; CDR3 protein: CAWSAPGQGAHTEAFF
V gene: TRBV10-2; clone size: once; J gene: TRBJ1-5; CDR3 protein: CASGGPTGFQPQHF
V gene: TRBV5-4; clone size: .; J gene: TRBJ1-6; CDR3 protein: CASSFLVRGTYNSPLHF